This T cell receptor (delta chain) was retrieved from a study of γδ T cells in repeated Plasmodium falciparum infection. Whole-study context: Sampling occurred at baseline, pre-infection for selected infections, and 21 days post-infection. Malian samples came from no-transmission periods or across acute febrile malaria episodes.

This clone came up a few times. Its antigen is not identified. The TCRdb protein, from a much larger clone, departs from this DNA's translation at residue 6, likely by read error; the protein shown derives from the DNA. TCRdb called clones anew from the multiplex PCR reads with CATT. The table has 50,000 to 65,000 delta-chain clones, approximately 1.5% seen once; the top ten hold over 12%. Notes on the study in general: Vgamma9/Vdelta2+ repertoires stayed stably polyclonal over time and infection. Compared with Australian children, Malian Vdelta2-negative repertoires seemed more clonal, less diverse, less shared.

Germline V lookup: CDR1 TSWWSYY, CDR2 QGS. The CDR3 has 19 amino acids. The V segment lost 4 bases and the J segment 4 bases; nucleotides outside the gene matches: 17. Flow sorting of PBMC yielded separate Vgamma9/Vdelta2+ and Vdelta2-negative gammadelta T cell populations for bulk repertoire analysis. The sample comprised gamma-delta T cells from blood. The sequence came from a pool of human donors (malaria-infected and uninfected, not separated). The gene calls are TRDV1 and TRDJ1, with 11 bases aligning to TRDD3. The J gene was missing in TCRdb and was found by matching the end of the DNA to germline. The DNA of the CDR3 is TGTGCTCTTGGGGGACTCGATAACTACGTACTGGGGGATATCGATAAACTCATCTTT. This encodes CALGGLDNYVLGDIDKLIF.